The 9 T cell receptor beta chains below all came from one sample that was sequenced in a study of T-cell memory formation after mild COVID-19. MiXCR, applied by TCRdb to the 5' RACE reads, yields one record per CDR3 protein. The sample has about 310,000 distinct CDR3 sequences, roughly 19% seen once; the top ten hold around a fifth. The specimen sequenced was PBMCs or a T cell subset sorted from them (not recorded which). The receptor set was obtained from a man younger than 35 who had mild COVID-19 (a few samples of this study predate the infection). Cell type and time point are not known.

There are a few counts of this clonotype. The chain uses TRBV29-1 and TRBJ2-5; no firm D call. CDR3 length equals 13 residues. Germline CDR1 reads SQVTM; CDR2 reads ANQGSEA. Deletions cut 2 bases from V and 5 bases from J, with 12 bases between. This CDR3 reads CSVERAGWETQYF. CDR3 bases: TGCAGCGTTGAAAGGGCAGGATGGGAGACCCAGTACTTC.

The rearrangement links TRBV27 to TRBJ2-4; D is perhaps TRBD1 or TRBD2 (7 bases each). V lost 6 bases and J 8 bases, leaving 20 bases between the germline ends. CDR1 is MNHEY and CDR2 is SMNVEV in the germline V gene (reference sequence). This CDR3 is 15 amino acids long. The CDR3 coding sequence is TGTGCCAGCAGCCCTGGGGTACAGGGGAGGGACATTCAGTACTTC. Encoded protein: CASSPGVQGRDIQYF.

The genes are TRBV7-9 and TRBJ2-1; 7 bases fit TRBD1. With V trimmed by 6 bases and J by 7 bases, 12 bases remained unmatched. The germline CDR1 and CDR2 sequences are SEHNR and FQNEAQ (reference sequence). This CDR3 region has 15 residues. CDR3 nucleotides: TGTGCCAGCAGTTTTAGAGGGGGCGGTCATAATGAGCAGTTCTTC. Translating it yields CASSFRGGGHNEQFF.

Many counts were recorded for this clonotype. V usage is TRBV7-2 and J usage is TRBJ2-1, with TRBD2 identical over 12 bases. Germline trimming cut 3 bases from V and 4 bases from J; bases unmatched to any gene: 1. The CDR3 has 15 residues. From germline, CDR1 is SGHTA and CDR2 FQGNSA. The CDR3 protein is CASSFTSGGYNEQFF. The CDR3 bases are TGTGCCAGCAGCTTCACTAGCGGGGGGTACAATGAGCAGTTCTTC.

This clonotype was detected a few times. This chain joins TRBV4-1 and TRBJ2-7, with 7 bases lining up with TRBD1. Germline V lookup: CDR1 MGHRA, CDR2 YSYEKL. The junction had 5 bases not matched to a gene; V was cut back by 0 bases and J by 3 bases. The CDR3 length is 15 residues. The CDR3, as DNA: TGCGCCAGCAGCCAAGATTCGAGACAGGGCTACGAGCAGTACTTC. Translating gives CASSQDSRQGYEQYF.

The table lists this clonotype with a few counts. J is TRBJ2-5 and V is TRBV5-1; 8 nucleotides align to TRBD2. This CDR3 has 13 amino acids. Trimming cost V 4 bases and J 5 bases; bases outside gene matches: 4. CDR1 and CDR2 (germline): SGHRS, YFSETQ. The DNA of the CDR3 is TGCGCCAGCAGCACGGGGGGGCCGGAGACCCAGTACTTC. Translating it yields CASSTGGPETQYF.

This clonotype has just a few counts. This chain uses TRBV6-5 with TRBJ1-2; TRBD1 matches 9 bases. The CDR3 runs to 13 residues. V lost 7 bases and J lost 6; bases outside the gene matches: 6. Germline V gene lookup returns CDR1 MNHEY and CDR2 SVGAGI. The CDR3 nucleotides are TGTGCCAGCAAACTACAGGGGGCTGATGGCTACACCTTC. It encodes CASKLQGADGYTF.

This clonotype was counted a few times. This rearrangement joins TRBV4-3 to TRBJ2-3, with a tentative D call TRBD2 (5 bases). V was shortened by 3 bases and J by 4 bases, with 17 bases between the two germline ends. This CDR3 spans 16 amino acids. Germline CDR1 and CDR2: LGHNA and YSLEER. The CDR3 spells CASSQRANIGPDTQYF. As DNA, the CDR3 is TGCGCCAGCAGCCAGCGGGCCAACATAGGGCCAGATACGCAGTATTTT.

The table lists this clonotype with many counts. This chain connects TRBV27 to TRBJ1-3; no clear D. CDR3 length: 14 amino acids. V was pared by 1 base and J by 9 bases, with 13 bases between. CDR1 MNHEY and CDR2 SMNVEV come from the germline V gene (reference sequence). The CDR3 DNA is TGTGCCAGCAGTTTATTACCAGGTCTCAGCACCATATATTTT. This sequence encodes CASSLLPGLSTIYF.